Each of the 10 T cell receptor beta chains below was sequenced from the same sample in a study of T cells after yellow fever vaccination. TCRdb called the 5' RACE reads again in MiXCR, with one record for every CDR3 protein. The sample records 450,000 to 550,000 distinct CDR3 sequences, about 19% being singletons. Sequences were derived from PBMCs, sampled 15 days after the yellow fever booster vaccination. Receptors were obtained from a man aged 25-45 years who received the YFV17D yellow fever vaccine.

This clonotype turned up a few times. The chain employs TRBV27 and TRBJ2-3; TRBD2 agrees at 15 bases. The CDR3 extends over 18 amino acids. Germline lookup yields CDR1 MNHEY and CDR2 SMNVEV (reference sequence). With 7 bases clipped from V and 4 bases from J, the junction kept 12 bases outside the gene matches. CDR3 in amino acids: CASTLGGLAGGGADTQYF. In DNA, the CDR3 is TGTGCCAGCACCCTAGGGGGACTAGCGGGAGGTGGCGCAGATACGCAGTATTTT.

This clonotype was observed a few times. V usage is TRBV15 and J usage is TRBJ1-4, with a tentative D call TRBD1 (5 bases). The V end was cut by 5 bases, the J end by 6 bases, with 13 bases between. The CDR3 covers 14 residues. From germline, CDR1 is LNHNV and CDR2 YYDKDF (reference sequence). CDR3 sequence (DNA): TGTGCCACCAGCCTGGACTGGGGGGATGAAAAACTGTTTTTT. It encodes CATSLDWGDEKLFF.

In this sample, this clonotype turned up many times. The chain couples TRBV20-1 to TRBJ2-3; D uncertain. Germline CDR1 and CDR2: DFQATT and SNEGSKA (reference sequence). Trimming left V 2 bases short and J 4 bases short, with 16 bases between. The CDR3 is 15 amino acids. The CDR3 spells CSARPGLQSPDTQYF. The DNA for the CDR3 is TGCAGTGCTAGACCCGGGCTACAATCGCCAGATACGCAGTATTTT.

This clonotype was counted only a few times. V and J are TRBV4-3 and TRBJ2-7, with D perhaps matching TRBD1 or TRBD2 (6 bases each). Germline CDR1 LGHNA, CDR2 YSLEER. CDR3 length equals 15 residues. Deletions cut 0 bases from V and 4 bases from J, with 13 bases between. The CDR3 DNA reads TGCGCCAGCAGCCAAGATGAAAAGGGGGGATACGAGCAGTACTTC. This encodes CASSQDEKGGYEQYF.

A few counts support this clonotype. The gene calls are TRBV5-1 and TRBJ2-7; 9 nucleotides agree with TRBD1. The CDR3 covers 15 residues. J gave up 2 bases and V 4 bases, and 7 bases lay outside the gene matches. Germline loops: CDR1 SGHRS, CDR2 YFSETQ. The CDR3, as DNA: TGCGCCAGCAGCCTCCTCGGGACAGGGCCCTACGAGCAGTACTTC. Its translation: CASSLLGTGPYEQYF.

V is TRBV7-9 and J is TRBJ1-2; the D is unclear. The CDR3 totals 13 residues. Trimming left V 5 bases short and J 6 bases short, with 13 bases between. CDR1 is SEHNR and CDR2 is FQNEAQ in the germline V gene (reference sequence). The CDR3 DNA is TGTGCCAGCAGCCGAGTCTTAGGCGATGGCTACACCTTC. Translation: CASSRVLGDGYTF. The full variable domain, with the rest looked up from reference TRBV7-9 and TRBJ1-2, is DTGVSQNPRHKITKRGQNVTFRCDPISEHNRLYWYRQTLGQGPEFLTYFQNEAQLEKSRLLSDRFSAERPKGSFSTLEIQRTEQGDSAMYLCASSRVLGDGYTFGSGTRLTVV.

This chain connects TRBV10-3 to TRBJ2-1; D perhaps matches TRBD1 (6 bases). Between the trimmed V and J ends, which lost 7 bases and 10 bases, there was a span of 20 bases. CDR1 is ENHRY, CDR2 SYGVKD, per germline. This CDR3 spans 14 amino acids. The DNA of the CDR3 is TGTGCCATCAATGGGCCTAGTGGGACAAGAGAGCAGTTCTTC. Protein product: CAINGPSGTREQFF.

This clonotype was seen ten or more times. The chain joins TRBV12-3 or TRBV12-4 to TRBJ2-7; D is uncertain. V gave up 3 bases and J gave up 2 bases, with 8 bases separating them. There are 13 residues in the CDR3. The CDR3 here is CASSLGSTYEQYF. As DNA, the CDR3 is TGTGCCAGCAGTTTGGGCAGTACCTACGAGCAGTACTTC.

The sample holds a few counts of this clonotype. J is TRBJ2-1 and V is TRBV24-1; 16 positions match TRBD2. J was trimmed by 6 bases and V by 3 bases; bases with no gene match: 10. This CDR3 has 19 residues. Germline values: CDR1 KGHDR, CDR2 SFDVKD. CDR3: CATSDTTGTSGRAGNEQFF. The DNA for the CDR3 is TGTGCCACCAGTGATACAACCGGGACTAGCGGGAGGGCCGGCAATGAGCAGTTCTTC.

This clonotype was found a few times. The chain joins TRBV19 to TRBJ2-1, with 11 nucleotides matching TRBD1. Germline lookup yields CDR1 LNHDA and CDR2 SQIVND (reference sequence). CDR3 size: 14 residues. Trimming at V came to 9 bases and at J to 8 bases, leaving 9 bases not matched to a gene. The CDR3 DNA sequence: TGTGCCAGCCGGGACAGGGGGTTTAGGGATGAGCAGTTCTTC. Protein sequence: CASRDRGFRDEQFF.